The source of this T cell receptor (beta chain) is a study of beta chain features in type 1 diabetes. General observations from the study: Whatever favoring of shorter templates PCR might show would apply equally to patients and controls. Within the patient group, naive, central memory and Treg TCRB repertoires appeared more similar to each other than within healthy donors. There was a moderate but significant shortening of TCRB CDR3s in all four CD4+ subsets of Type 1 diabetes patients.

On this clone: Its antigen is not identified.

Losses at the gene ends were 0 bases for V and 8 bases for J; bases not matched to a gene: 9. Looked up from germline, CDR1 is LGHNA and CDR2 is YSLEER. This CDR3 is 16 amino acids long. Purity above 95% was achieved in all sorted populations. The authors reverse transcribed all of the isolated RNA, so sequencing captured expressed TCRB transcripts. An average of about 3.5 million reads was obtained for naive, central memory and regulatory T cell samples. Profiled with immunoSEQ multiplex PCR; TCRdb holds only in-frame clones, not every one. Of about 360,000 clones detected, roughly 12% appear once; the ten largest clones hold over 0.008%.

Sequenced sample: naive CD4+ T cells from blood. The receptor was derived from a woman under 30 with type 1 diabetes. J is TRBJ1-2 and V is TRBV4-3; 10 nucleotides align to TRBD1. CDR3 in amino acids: CASSQDFRGTGEGYTF. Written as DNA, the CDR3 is TGCGCCAGCAGCCAAGATTTCCGTGGGACAGGGGAAGGCTACACCTTC.